This T cell receptor (beta chain) was documented in a study of chemoradiotherapy in HPV16-positive cancers. About the research overall: Candidate HPV-specific T-cell clones and common TCR motifs came from functional assays in a couple of HPV16-positive patients.

The protocol was immunoSEQ multiplex PCR, while the TCRdb copy is restricted to in-frame clones and leaves out a portion. Of 2,500 to 3,500 clones listed, roughly 90% are singletons. The clonotype comes from a human donor with HPV-associated anogenital cancer. Specimen: tumor tissue, collected from a patient who underwent chemoradiotherapy.

The CDR3 DNA reads TGTGCCAGCAGTTCGCAGGGCGCGGGCGACACTGAAGCTTTCTTT. This sequence encodes CASSSQGAGDTEAFF. The chain uses TRBV6-6 and TRBJ1-1; a weak D match, TRBD1 (5 bases). CDR3 length equals 15 residues. Germline assignment: CDR1 MNHNY and CDR2 SVGAGI (reference sequence). The V end was cut by 4 bases, the J end by 3 bases, with 15 bases between.